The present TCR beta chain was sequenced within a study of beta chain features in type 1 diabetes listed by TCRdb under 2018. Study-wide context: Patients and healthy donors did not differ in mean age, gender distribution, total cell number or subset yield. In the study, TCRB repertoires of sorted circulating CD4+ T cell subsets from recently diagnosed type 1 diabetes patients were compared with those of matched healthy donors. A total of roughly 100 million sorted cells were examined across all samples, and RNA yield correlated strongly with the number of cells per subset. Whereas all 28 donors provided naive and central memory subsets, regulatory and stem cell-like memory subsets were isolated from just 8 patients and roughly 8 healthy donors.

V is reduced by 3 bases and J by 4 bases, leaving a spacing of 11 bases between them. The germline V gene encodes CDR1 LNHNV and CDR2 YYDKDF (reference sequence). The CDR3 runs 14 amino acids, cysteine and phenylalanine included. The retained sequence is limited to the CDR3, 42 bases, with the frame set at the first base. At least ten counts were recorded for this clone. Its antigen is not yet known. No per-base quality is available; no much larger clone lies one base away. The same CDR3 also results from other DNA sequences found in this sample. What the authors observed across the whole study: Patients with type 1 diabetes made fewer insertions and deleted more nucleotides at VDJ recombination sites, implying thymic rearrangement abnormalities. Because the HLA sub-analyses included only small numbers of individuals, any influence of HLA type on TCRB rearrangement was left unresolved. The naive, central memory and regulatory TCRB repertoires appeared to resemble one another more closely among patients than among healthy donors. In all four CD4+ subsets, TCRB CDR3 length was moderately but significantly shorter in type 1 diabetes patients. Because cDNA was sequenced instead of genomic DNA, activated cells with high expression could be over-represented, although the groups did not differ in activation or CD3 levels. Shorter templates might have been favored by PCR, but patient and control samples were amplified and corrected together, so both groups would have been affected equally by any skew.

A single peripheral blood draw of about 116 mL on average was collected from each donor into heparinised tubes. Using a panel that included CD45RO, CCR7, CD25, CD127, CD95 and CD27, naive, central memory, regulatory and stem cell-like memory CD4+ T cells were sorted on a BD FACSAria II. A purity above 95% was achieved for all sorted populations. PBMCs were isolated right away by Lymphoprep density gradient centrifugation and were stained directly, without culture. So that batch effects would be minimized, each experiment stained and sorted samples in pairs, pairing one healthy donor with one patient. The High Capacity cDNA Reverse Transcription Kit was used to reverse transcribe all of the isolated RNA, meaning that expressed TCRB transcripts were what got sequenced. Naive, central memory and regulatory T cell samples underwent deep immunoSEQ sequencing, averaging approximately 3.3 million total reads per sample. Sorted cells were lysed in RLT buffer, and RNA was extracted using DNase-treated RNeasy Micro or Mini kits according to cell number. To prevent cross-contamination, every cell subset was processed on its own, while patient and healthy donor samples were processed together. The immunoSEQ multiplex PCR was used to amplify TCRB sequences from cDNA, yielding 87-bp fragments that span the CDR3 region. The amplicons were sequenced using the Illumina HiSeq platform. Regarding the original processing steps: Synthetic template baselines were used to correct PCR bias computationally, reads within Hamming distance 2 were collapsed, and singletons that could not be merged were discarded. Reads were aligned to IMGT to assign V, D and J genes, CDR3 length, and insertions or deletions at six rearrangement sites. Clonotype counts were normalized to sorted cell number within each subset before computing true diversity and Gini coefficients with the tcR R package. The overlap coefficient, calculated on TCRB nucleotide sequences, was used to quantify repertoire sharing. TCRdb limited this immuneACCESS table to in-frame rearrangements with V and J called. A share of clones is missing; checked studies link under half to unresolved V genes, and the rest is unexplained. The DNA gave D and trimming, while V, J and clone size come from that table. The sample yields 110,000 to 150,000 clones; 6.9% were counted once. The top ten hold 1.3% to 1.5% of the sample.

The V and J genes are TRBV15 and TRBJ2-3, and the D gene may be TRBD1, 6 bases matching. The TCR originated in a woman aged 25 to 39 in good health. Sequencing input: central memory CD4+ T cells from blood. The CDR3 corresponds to CATSRKTGPDTQYF. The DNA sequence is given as TGTGCCACCAGCAGGAAAACAGGGCCAGATACGCAGTATTTT.